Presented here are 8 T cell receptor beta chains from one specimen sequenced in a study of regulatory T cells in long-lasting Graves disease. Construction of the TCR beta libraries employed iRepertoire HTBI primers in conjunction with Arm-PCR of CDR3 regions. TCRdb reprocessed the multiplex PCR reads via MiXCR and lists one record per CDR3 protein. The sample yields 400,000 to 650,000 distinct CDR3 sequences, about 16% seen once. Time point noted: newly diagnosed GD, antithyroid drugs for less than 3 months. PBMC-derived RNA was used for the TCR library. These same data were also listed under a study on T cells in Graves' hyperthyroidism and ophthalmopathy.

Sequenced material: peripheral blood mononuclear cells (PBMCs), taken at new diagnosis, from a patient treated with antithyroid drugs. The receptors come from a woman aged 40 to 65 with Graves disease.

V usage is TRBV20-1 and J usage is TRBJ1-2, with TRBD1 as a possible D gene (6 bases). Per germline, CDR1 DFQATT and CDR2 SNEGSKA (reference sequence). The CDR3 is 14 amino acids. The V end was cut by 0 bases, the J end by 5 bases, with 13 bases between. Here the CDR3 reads CSARDPRGAYGYTF. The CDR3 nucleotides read TGCAGTGCTAGAGATCCCAGGGGAGCTTATGGCTACACCTTC.

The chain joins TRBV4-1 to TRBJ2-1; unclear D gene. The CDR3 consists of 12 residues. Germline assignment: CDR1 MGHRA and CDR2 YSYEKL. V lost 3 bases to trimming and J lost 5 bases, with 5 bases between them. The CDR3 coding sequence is TGCGCCAGCAGCCAGCGGAACAATGAGCAGTTCTTC. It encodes CASSQRNNEQFF.

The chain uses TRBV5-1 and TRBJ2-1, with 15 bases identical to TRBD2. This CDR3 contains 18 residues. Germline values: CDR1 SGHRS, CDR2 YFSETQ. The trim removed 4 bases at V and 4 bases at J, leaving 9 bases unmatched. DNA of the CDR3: TGCGCCAGCAGCCTATACCGGACTAGCGGGGGGGGTTACAATGAGCAGTTCTTC. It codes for CASSLYRTSGGGYNEQFF.

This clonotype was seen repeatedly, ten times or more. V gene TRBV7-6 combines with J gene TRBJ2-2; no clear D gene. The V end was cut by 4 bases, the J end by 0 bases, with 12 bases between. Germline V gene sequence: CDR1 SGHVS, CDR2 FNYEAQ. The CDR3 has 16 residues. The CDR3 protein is CASSSTTEANTGELFF. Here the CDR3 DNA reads TGTGCCAGCAGCTCTACGACGGAAGCGAACACCGGGGAGCTGTTTTTT.

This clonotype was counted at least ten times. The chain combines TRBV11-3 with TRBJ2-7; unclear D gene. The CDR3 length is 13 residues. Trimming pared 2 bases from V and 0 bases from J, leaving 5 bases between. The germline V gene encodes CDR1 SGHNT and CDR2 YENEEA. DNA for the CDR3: TGTGCCAGCAGCTTACCTATCTCCTACGAGCAGTACTTC. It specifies CASSLPISYEQYF.

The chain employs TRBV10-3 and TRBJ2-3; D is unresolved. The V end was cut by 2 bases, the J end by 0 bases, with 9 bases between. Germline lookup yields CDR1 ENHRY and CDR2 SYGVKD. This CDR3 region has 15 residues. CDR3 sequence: CAISEKSISTDTQYF. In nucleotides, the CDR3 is TGTGCCATCAGTGAGAAGTCCATTAGCACAGATACGCAGTATTTT.

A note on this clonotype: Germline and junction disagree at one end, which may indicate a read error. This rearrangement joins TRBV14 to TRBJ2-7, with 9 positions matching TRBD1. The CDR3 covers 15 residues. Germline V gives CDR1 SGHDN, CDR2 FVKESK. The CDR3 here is CASSLRPGQGSCYHF. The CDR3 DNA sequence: TGTGCCAGCAGCCTCCGCCCGGGACAGGGTTCTTGTTACCACTTC.

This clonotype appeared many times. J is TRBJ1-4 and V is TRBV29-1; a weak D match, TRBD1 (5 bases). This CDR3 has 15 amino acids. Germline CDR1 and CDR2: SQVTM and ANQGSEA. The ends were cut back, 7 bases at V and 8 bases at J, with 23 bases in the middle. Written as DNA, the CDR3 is TGCAGCGCCGGCTACGGTATCCGGGGGACCGAAAAACTGTTTTTT. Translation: CSAGYGIRGTEKLFF.